The next 9 T cell receptor beta chains were all read from a single sample in a study of monozygotic twins with inflammatory bowel disease. Reanalyzing the 5' RACE reads, TCRdb keeps one entry per CDR3 protein, without DNA. Recorded for this sample: approximately 400,000 distinct CDR3 sequences. Sequencing was done on a sample of blood. The receptors were sampled from a human donor with ulcerative colitis or Crohn's disease, or a healthy co-twin of an affected twin (not recorded which).

This chain joins TRBV19 and TRBJ1-1; TCRdb designates TRBD1, a call that cannot be tested without DNA. This CDR3 has 15 residues. Per the germline V gene, CDR1 is LNHDA and CDR2 is SQIVND (reference sequence). The CDR3 reads CASSTRTGGNTEAFF.

V gene TRBV13 combines with J gene TRBJ2-5; TCRdb gives TRBD2 as the D gene, but with no DNA this cannot be confirmed. The CDR3 is 13 amino acids. Germline CDR1 is PRHDT and CDR2 is FYEKMQ (reference sequence). The CDR3 here is CASSPLAEETQYF.

The chain joins TRBV6-1 to TRBJ2-1; as DNA is missing, the TRBD2 call by TCRdb cannot be tested. The CDR3 sequence is 17 residues long. CDR1 is MNHNS and CDR2 is SASEGT in the germline V gene. The CDR3 sequence: CASSESSSGARNNEQFF.

V gene TRBV3-1 combines with J gene TRBJ2-3. The CDR3 has 13 residues. Germline lookup yields CDR1 LGHDT and CDR2 YNNKEL (reference sequence). The CDR3: CASSHPTRATQYF.

The chain carries TRBV3-1 and TRBJ1-2; TCRdb's D call, TRBD1, is unchecked because there is no DNA. CDR3 size: 13 residues. The germline V gene has CDR1 LGHDT and CDR2 YNNKEL (reference sequence). The CDR3 sequence: CASSPGHNYGYTF.

V is TRBV5-1 and J is TRBJ1-1. CDR3 length: 12 residues. The germline V gene has CDR1 SGHRS and CDR2 YFSETQ. CDR3 residues: CASSLSGSEAFF.

The genes are TRBV20-1 and TRBJ2-1; without DNA, the TCRdb call of TRBD2 cannot be checked. The germline V gene has CDR1 DFQATT and CDR2 SNEGSKA (reference sequence). The CDR3 sequence is 16 residues long. This CDR3 is CSASSGGTSGGNEQFF.

The chain joins TRBV19 to TRBJ2-2; TCRdb reports TRBD1, a call that lacks DNA to check it against. Germline lookup yields CDR1 LNHDA and CDR2 SQIVND (reference sequence). There are 14 residues in the CDR3. The CDR3 sequence: CASKGGVNTGELFF.

The V gene is TRBV30, the J gene TRBJ1-2. This CDR3 has 13 amino acids. Germline V CDR1 and CDR2: GTSNPN, SVGIG (reference sequence). The CDR3 region is CAWSVLGTHGYTF. Combining the CDR3 with reference TRBV30 and TRBJ1-2 gives the whole variable domain SQTIHQWPATLVQPVGSPLSLECTVEGTSNPNLYWYRQAAGRGLQLLFYSVGIGQISSEVPQNLSASRPQDRQFILSSKKLLLSDSGFYLCAWSVLGTHGYTFGSGTRLTVV.